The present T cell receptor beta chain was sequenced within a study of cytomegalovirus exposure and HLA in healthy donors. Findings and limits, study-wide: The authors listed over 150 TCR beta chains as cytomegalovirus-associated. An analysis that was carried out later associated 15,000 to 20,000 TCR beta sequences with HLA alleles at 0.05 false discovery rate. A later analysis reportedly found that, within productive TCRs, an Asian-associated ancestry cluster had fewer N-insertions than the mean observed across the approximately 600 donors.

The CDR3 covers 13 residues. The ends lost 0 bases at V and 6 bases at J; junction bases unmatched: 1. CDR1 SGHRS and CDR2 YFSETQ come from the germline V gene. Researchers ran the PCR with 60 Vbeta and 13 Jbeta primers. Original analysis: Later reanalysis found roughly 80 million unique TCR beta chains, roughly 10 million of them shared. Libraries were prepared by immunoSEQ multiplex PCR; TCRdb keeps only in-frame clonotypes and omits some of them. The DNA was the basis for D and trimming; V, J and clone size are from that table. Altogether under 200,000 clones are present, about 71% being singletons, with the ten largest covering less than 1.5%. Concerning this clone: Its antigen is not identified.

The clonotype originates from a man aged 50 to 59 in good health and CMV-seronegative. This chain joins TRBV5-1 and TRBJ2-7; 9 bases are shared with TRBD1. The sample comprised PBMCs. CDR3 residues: CASSLETGGEQYF. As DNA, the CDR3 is TGCGCCAGCAGCTTGGAGACAGGGGGCGAGCAGTACTTC.